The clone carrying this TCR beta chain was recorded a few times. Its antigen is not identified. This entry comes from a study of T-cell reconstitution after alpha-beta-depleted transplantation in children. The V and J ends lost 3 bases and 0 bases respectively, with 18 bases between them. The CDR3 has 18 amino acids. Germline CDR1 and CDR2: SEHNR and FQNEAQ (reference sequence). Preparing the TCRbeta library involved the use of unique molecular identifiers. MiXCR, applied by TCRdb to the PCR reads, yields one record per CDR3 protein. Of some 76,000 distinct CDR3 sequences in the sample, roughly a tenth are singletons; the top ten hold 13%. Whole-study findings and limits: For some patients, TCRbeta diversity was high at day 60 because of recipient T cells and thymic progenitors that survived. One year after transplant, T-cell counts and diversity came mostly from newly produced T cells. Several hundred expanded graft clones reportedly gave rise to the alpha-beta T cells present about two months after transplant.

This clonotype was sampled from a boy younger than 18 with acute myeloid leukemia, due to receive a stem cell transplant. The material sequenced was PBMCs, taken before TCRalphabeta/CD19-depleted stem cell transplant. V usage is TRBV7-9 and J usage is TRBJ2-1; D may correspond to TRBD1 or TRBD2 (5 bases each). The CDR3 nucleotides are TGTGCCAGCAGCTTTATTATGGGGGTCGCCAGCTCCTACAATGAGCAGTTCTTC. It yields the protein CASSFIMGVASSYNEQFF. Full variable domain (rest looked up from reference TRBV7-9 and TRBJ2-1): DTGVSQNPRHKITKRGQNVTFRCDPISEHNRLYWYRQTLGQGPEFLTYFQNEAQLEKSRLLSDRFSAERPKGSFSTLEIQRTEQGDSAMYLCASSFIMGVASSYNEQFFGPGTRLTVL.